This TCR beta chain was obtained from a study of blood T cell repertoires in COVID-19. The CDR3 length is 13 residues. The V end was cut by 0 bases, the J end by 5 bases, with 10 bases between. Germline lookup yields CDR1 GTSNPN and CDR2 SVGIG (reference sequence). TCRdb's table, derived via immunoSEQ multiplex PCR, lists solely in-frame clones and lacks some. The sample contains fewer than 150,000 clones, almost 85% of which appear only once. The rearrangement joins TRBV30 to TRBJ2-5; a possible D gene is TRBD2 (5 bases). Source material: peripheral blood. The origin of this receptor is a human donor in a cohort sampled during active COVID-19. The CDR3 region is CAWSVRGSETQYF. The CDR3 region has the DNA TGTGCCTGGAGTGTCCGGGGTAGCGAGACCCAGTACTTC.